This T cell receptor beta chain stems from a study of T-cell memory formation after mild COVID-19. The length of the CDR3 is 14 residues. Per germline, CDR1 LNHDA and CDR2 SQIVND (reference sequence). V lost 7 bases to trimming and J lost 1 base, with 10 bases between them. Study-level findings and limits: Several responding clones turned up in pre-infection memory, indicating that cross-reactive memory may have taken part.

The table lists this clonotype with a few counts. As yet, its antigen is unknown. TCRdb reanalysed the 5' RACE reads using MiXCR and keeps one entry per CDR3 protein. The sample has 350,000 to 450,000 distinct CDR3 sequences, around 15% seen once. The rearrangement uses TRBV19 and TRBJ2-2; tentatively, D is TRBD2 (6 bases). Sequenced: PBMCs or a T cell subset sorted from them (not recorded which). The source of this sequence is a man in his late teens or twenties who had mild COVID-19 (a few samples of this study predate the infection). Cell type and time point are not known. CDR3 DNA: TGTGCCAGTAAGGTCGGGGGGAACACCGGGGAGCTGTTTTTT. Amino acids: CASKVGGNTGELFF.